The T cell receptor beta chain under discussion was sequenced for a study of OX40 agonist ivuxolimab in advanced cancers. This table comes from immunoSEQ multiplex PCR, and its TCRdb copy is limited to in-frame clones, with some not included. The sample holds approximately 100,000 clones; less than 95% are singletons and the top ten take approximately 0.52%. Germline V gene lookup returns CDR1 MNHNS and CDR2 SASEGT. The CDR3 extends over 14 amino acids. Trimming shortened V by 2 bases and J by 4 bases, and 11 bases separated the two germline ends. The sequences come from CD4+ or CD8+ T cells sorted from blood, collected in a trial of the OX40 agonist ivuxolimab. The TCR originated in an adult with an advanced solid tumor such as melanoma, head and neck, liver or kidney cancer. The chain is built from TRBV6-1 and TRBJ2-5; D tentatively fits TRBD1 or TRBD2 (5 bases each). Written as DNA, the CDR3 is TGTGCCAGCAGTGAAATGGGGGTAGTAGAGACCCAGTACTTC. It encodes CASSEMGVVETQYF.